Listed below are T cell receptor beta chains from one sample, sequenced in a study of T cells in Graves' hyperthyroidism and ophthalmopathy. TCRdb redid the calling of the multiplex PCR reads with MiXCR, one entry per CDR3 protein. The table includes about 420,000 distinct CDR3 sequences, 12% to 15% detected once. Input material: blood. The receptor source for this set is a woman in her late teens or twenties with Graves' hyperthyroidism. CDR3s leave out the opening cysteine and the closing phenylalanine or tryptophan.

TRBV4-1	TRBJ2-1	ASSQDGTSGRAGNEQF
TRBV3-1	TRBJ2-1	ASTQTSGHPYNEQF
TRBV15	TRBJ2-1	ATSEQLAGAEDEQF
TRBV27	TRBJ1-1	ASSPIPGTDTEAF
TRBV5-1	TRBJ1-1	ASSLDRGVNTEAF
TRBV11-2	TRBJ2-7	ASSLEVDPWHEQY
TRBV6-1	TRBJ1-1	ASTTEGGRNTEAF
TRBV19	TRBJ1-4	ASSMLPVVWIEKLF
TRBV2	TRBJ2-2	ASSVYTSGAGELF
TRBV9	TRBJ1-1	ASSGHTGNTEAF
TRBV13	TRBJ2-1	ASSLAHRGLAGGSSYNEQF
TRBV3-1	TRBJ1-6	ASSQESRGASYNSPLH
TRBV7-6	TRBJ2-1	ASSLGRDSSYNEQF
TRBV7-3	TRBJ1-1	ASSPHTEAF
TRBV19	TRBJ1-2	ASSIDLAALDGYT
TRBV7-9	TRBJ2-1	ASTLPGYNEQF
TRBV10-3	TRBJ1-2	AISSDRGEGYT
TRBV20-1	TRBJ1-6	SAREDRVIYSPLH
TRBV20-1	TRBJ2-5	SAREINNQETQY
TRBV10-3	TRBJ2-5	AISERTGQETQY
TRBV28	TRBJ1-2	ASSFQGANYGYT
TRBV4-2	TRBJ1-6	ASSQEGYNSPLH
TRBV19	TRBJ1-1	ASSIGGGTEAF
TRBV5-6	TRBJ1-5	ASSLGQGGIRQPQH
TRBV19	TRBJ1-2	ASKQGANGYT
TRBV12-3/TRBV12-4	TRBJ1-1	ASSWGQLNTEAF
TRBV28	TRBJ2-7	ASSLVVAEQY
TRBV7-3	TRBJ2-4	ASSPGLVAGAGDIQY
TRBV6-2/TRBV6-3	TRBJ2-7	ASSRGTPFYYEQY